The present T cell receptor (beta chain) was sequenced within a study of long-term antiretroviral therapy in people with HIV (dated by TCRdb to between 2021 and 2024). Looking at the study overall: The earliest samples were collected roughly a decade before the 2015 WHO recommendation for immediate ART, at a time when ART was usually postponed until CD4 counts fell. A retrospective serial study tested whether changes in peripheral blood TRB repertoire composition and diversity were associated with ART initiation and durable HIV suppression. From some 28 adults with confirmed HIV infection, the cohort provided under 250 cryopreserved PBMC samples, gathered serially across a mean of about six years (range 1-12). Of the 30 participants with HIV, eleven were female. No cross-contamination during QIAcube processing turned up in test extractions that ran a monoclonal T-cell line alongside 30 to 35 polyclonal samples.

What the research found in general, with its limitations: A significant increase in TRB diversity was found to be associated with ART initiation, although TRB diversity was observed to remain significantly below that of transplant donor controls even after long-term ART. The samples span the years 2004 to 2017, and the ART regimens used at that time may not be as effective as current regimens. Expanded TRB clones identified before ART initiation dominated the repertoire at all time points, although this dominance fluctuated and declined in many PLHIV after ART. Because pre-ART samples had limited cell numbers, profiling was done on unsorted PBMC rather than on sorted CD4+ and CD8+ T cells. Inferences about post-ART repertoire changes were limited because no data were available on ART adherence, viral resistance or therapy changes. Limited PBMC availability meant only the TCR beta chain was sequenced, without alpha chain pairing. HIV repertoires had narrower CDR3 length ranges than controls, and the network structure suggested an antigen-experienced repertoire that shifted only slightly toward naive after ART.

Participants were included only if at least one PBMC sample before ART initiation and at least two post-ART samples were available. All participants with HIV were treated in the United States of America. Before DNA extraction, cryopreserved samples of about 1-10 million PBMC were thawed and washed. At the time of the earliest PBMC sample, participants with HIV were aged between roughly 20 and 60 years. Per participant, PBMC samples came from 1-4 timepoints prior to ART initiation and 2-8 timepoints following ART initiation, for a median of 7 samples. Serial HIV viral load, CD4+ T-cell count, ART history and demographic data were obtained for every participant. Genomic DNA was extracted from unsorted PBMC with a Qiagen kit on a QIAcube, processed in batches of 12 samples. For this clone: Its specific antigen is unknown. No per-base quality is available; no much larger clone lies one base away.

The immunoSEQ hsTCRB v3.0 assay was used at survey level resolution to sequence the TRB variable region. The target sequencing depth for TRB was roughly 40,000-50,000 T-cell genomes per sample. An Illumina MiSeq with a v3 150-cycle kit was used to sequence the pooled TRB libraries. Per the original workflow: Repertoire analysis was run in R within a reproducible Nextflow workflow that covered QC, data transformation and analysis. LymphoSeq2, an R package for exploring AIRR-Seq data, was used to implement custom analyses. A few samples that produced fewer than 5000 total TRB sequences were removed, so 180 or so HIV repertoires were analyzed. Of the roughly 180 retained HIV repertoires, about 59 were collected before and more than 120 after ART initiation. Repertoires were downsampled to 5000 TRB nucleotide sequences, and summary statistics were averaged over 100 downsampling iterations. TRB sequences were retained for analysis only if CDR3 regions of at least seven amino acids were present. Diversity was measured with a Shannon entropy-derived clonality score and the Gini coefficient. Repertoire networks linked the top 5000 CDR3 amino acid sequences whenever two sequences differed by an edit distance of one. Antigen specificity groups and MHC restriction were predicted for TRB CDR3 amino acid sequences with GLIPH2. Known CMV, EBV, HIV or tissue antigen associations were flagged by matching CDR3 amino acid sequences against VDJdb and McPAS-TCR. Pre-ART, post-ART and control groups were compared with Wilcoxon signed-rank tests and Holm-Bonferroni correction. TCRdb stores this immuneACCESS table with in-frame sequences only. Part of the clones is absent; in the studies checked, under half of the shortfall reflects unresolved V genes, and no reason is known for the rest. From that table come the V and J calls and clone size; the DNA was used to work out D and trimming. The sample profile shows about 30,000 clones; 70% to 85% of them were found once. Around 8.2% of the sample is in the top ten clones.

Sequenced material: unsorted PBMCs, taken 3 years after starting antiretroviral therapy. This clonotype was obtained from a man between 40 and 49 years old with HIV.

The CDR3 protein sequence reads: CASSLAGGEYRGADTQYF. The DNA sequence reads TGTGCCAGCAGTTTGGCAGGGGGCGAGTACAGAGGGGCAGATACGCAGTATTTT. Recombination connected TRBV27 to TRBJ2-3; 8 of the junction bases match TRBD1. The germline V and J ends show losses of 3 bases and 4 bases respectively, and no gene match explains 15 bases of the junction. From cysteine to phenylalanine, the CDR3 is 18 amino acids long. Only the CDR3 portion is preserved as DNA: 54 bases, with reading frame beginning at the first base. CDR1 is given as MNHEY and CDR2 as SMNVEV, both from the germline V gene (reference sequence).